Below are 18 T cell receptor beta chains sequenced from a single sample in a study of Graves' ophthalmopathy and Graves' hyperthyroidism (dated by TCRdb to the late 2010s). Instrument used: Illumina HiSeq 2000. TCR beta CDR3 regions were amplified from RNA transcripts for repertoire sequencing. A first-round RT-PCR used HTBI primers with the Qiagen OneStep RT-PCR kit, followed by a second-round multiplex PCR, size selection and purification. TCRdb trimmed public reads at Q25 via fastp, called clones via MiXCR and kept in-frame beta chains. CDR3 protein duplicates are merged, each entry listing the most common genes and DNA. A total of 300,000 to 400,000 distinct CDR3 sequences appear in this sample, about 18% of them only once. The ten largest account for roughly 2.4% of the sample. The sequenced sample consisted of peripheral blood. These receptors were taken from an adult woman with stable Graves' hyperthyroidism.

This sequence joins TRBV28 and TRBJ1-1; D not resolved. Germline V gene sequence: CDR1 MDHEN, CDR2 SYDVKM. The CDR3 is made up of 13 amino acids. V was trimmed by 2 bases and J by 7 bases, leaving 11 bases between them. CDR3 residues: CASSLVSGIEAFF. CDR3 nucleotides: TGTGCCAGCAGTTTAGTCAGCGGTATTGAAGCTTTCTTT.

This clonotype has ten or more counts. CDR3 loop: CATAQGAFYGYTF. The CDR3 bases are TGTGCCACCGCTCAGGGGGCGTTCTATGGCTACACCTTC. This chain uses TRBV6-2 or TRBV6-3 with TRBJ1-2, with 8 bases identical to TRBD1. This CDR3 has 13 residues. CDR1 is MNHEY and CDR2 is SVGEGT in the germline V gene. V lost 10 bases and J lost 4; bases outside the gene matches: 8.

In this sample, this clonotype turned up a few times. V is TRBV5-1 and J is TRBJ1-2; D remains ambiguous. Trimming cost V 0 bases and J 4 bases, with 7 bases left between them. CDR3 length equals 13 residues. The germline V gene encodes CDR1 SGHRS and CDR2 YFSETQ. In DNA form, the CDR3 reads TGCGCCAGCAGCTTGGAAAGGGCCTATGGCTACACCTTC. Its translation is CASSLERAYGYTF.

The sample holds many counts of this clonotype. The V call is TRBV2, the J call TRBJ2-5; D gene unclear. This CDR3 is 12 amino acids long. The V gene lost 8 bases and the J gene lost 0 bases, with 7 bases spanning the gap. CDR1 is SNHLY, CDR2 FYNNEI, per germline. The CDR3 nucleotides read TGTGCCAGCGGAGCGCACCAAGAGACCCAGTACTTC. This gives the protein CASGAHQETQYF.

This clonotype was found many times. The chain uses TRBV5-5 and TRBJ2-7; D gene ambiguous. The germline V gene encodes CDR1 SGHKS and CDR2 YYEKEE (reference sequence). V shed 4 bases and J shed 4 bases, with 15 bases lying between them. This CDR3 comprises 14 residues. CDR3 protein: CASSVRYQAYEQYF. The CDR3 region has the DNA TGTGCCAGCAGCGTCCGATACCAAGCTTACGAGCAGTACTTC.

The chain recombines TRBV4-2 with TRBJ1-2, with 7 bases lining up with TRBD1. V trimming: 1 base; J trimming: 4 bases; junction bases outside the gene matches: 3. CDR1 is LGHNA, CDR2 YNFKEQ, per germline. CDR3 length equals 14 residues. The CDR3 loop is CASSQGRGTYGYTF. The CDR3 nucleotides read TGTGCCAGCAGCCAAGGCAGGGGGACCTATGGCTACACCTTC.

The chain couples TRBV6-2 or TRBV6-3 to TRBJ2-5, with TRBD1 matching 7 bases. Germline assignment: CDR1 MNHEY and CDR2 SVGEGT. The CDR3 covers 14 residues. V shed 6 bases and J 4 bases; nucleotides not matched to a gene: 8. The CDR3 DNA reads as TGTGCCAGCAGACGGACAGGCGGACTAGAGACCCAGTACTTC. As protein: CASRRTGGLETQYF.

This clonotype was picked up many times. The chain links TRBV7-6 to TRBJ2-5; no clear D gene. CDR1 SGHVS and CDR2 FNYEAQ come from the germline V gene. The V gene lost 2 bases and the J gene lost 5 bases, with 6 bases spanning the gap. The CDR3 has 12 residues. The CDR3, as DNA: TGTGCCAGCAGCTTATCGGAGGAGACCCAGTACTTC. It translates to CASSLSEETQYF.

This clonotype was seen repeatedly, ten times or more. The V gene is TRBV28, the J gene TRBJ2-7, with TRBD2 identical over 7 bases. V shed 5 bases and J 1 base; nucleotides not matched to a gene: 8. Germline loops: CDR1 MDHEN, CDR2 SYDVKM. The length of the CDR3 is 15 residues. The CDR3 DNA follows: TGTGCCAGCAGTCCCCGGGGGGTGGGGTCCTACGAGCAGTACTTC. This translates into CASSPRGVGSYEQYF. Variable domain in full (rest from reference TRBV28 and TRBJ2-7): DVKVTQSSRYLVKRTGEKVFLECVQDMDHENMFWYRQDPGLGLRLIYFSYDVKMKEKGDIPEGYSVSREKKERFSLILESASTNQTSMYLCASSPRGVGSYEQYFGPGTRLTVT.

Ten or more counts support this clonotype. The rearrangement links TRBV28 to TRBJ1-1; D unresolved. The V and J ends lost 6 bases and 4 bases respectively, with 9 bases between them. CDR1 is MDHEN and CDR2 is SYDVKM in the germline V gene. The CDR3 totals 12 residues. The CDR3 nucleotides are TGTGCCAGCAGGGTTCGGGTCACTGAAGCTTTCTTT. As protein: CASRVRVTEAFF.

This clonotype was recorded at least ten times. J is TRBJ2-4 and V is TRBV28; 9 bases match TRBD1. Germline V gene data show CDR1 as MDHEN and CDR2 as SYDVKM. The V and J ends lost 5 bases and 8 bases, in that order; junction bases with no gene match: 13. The CDR3 length is 16 residues. CDR3 in DNA: TGTGCCAGCAGTGGCACCGGGACAGGGAACTCGGACATTCAGTACTTC. This translates into CASSGTGTGNSDIQYF.

This clonotype was seen ten or more times. The junction differs from germline at one of its ends, possibly a read error. This rearrangement joins TRBV28 to TRBJ2-4; D assignment may be TRBD1 or TRBD2 (5 bases each). CDR1 and CDR2 (germline): MDHEN, SYDVKM. The length of the CDR3 is 15 residues. CDR3 in amino acids: CASRGDRGSKNIKYF. The CDR3 DNA is TGTGCCAGCAGGGGGGACCGGGGTTCCAAAAACATTAAGTACTTC.

This clonotype was observed at least ten times. V gene TRBV28 combines with J gene TRBJ1-5; no clear D. V lost 3 bases to trimming and J lost 2 bases, with 20 bases between them. The CDR3 covers 18 residues. Germline CDR1 MDHEN, CDR2 SYDVKM. Here the CDR3 reads CASSFWRQGGLGNQPQHF. The CDR3, as DNA: TGTGCCAGCAGTTTCTGGAGACAAGGCGGGTTGGGCAATCAGCCCCAGCATTTT.

This clonotype came up many times. The chain has TRBV25-1 and TRBJ1-5; perhaps TRBD1 as D (5 bases). Trimming cost V 4 bases and J 2 bases, with 18 bases left between them. Germline CDR1 is MGHDK and CDR2 is SYGVNS. The CDR3 is 17 amino acids. The CDR3 nucleotides are TGTGCCAGCAGTGGGCCAGGGAGTCCGGGCGGCAATCAGCCCCAGCATTTT. Its translation: CASSGPGSPGGNQPQHF.

This clonotype was seen ten or more times. The chain is built from TRBV6-1 and TRBJ1-2; D is uncertain. CDR1 is MNHNS and CDR2 is SASEGT in the germline V gene. Trimming took 6 bases from V and 7 from J, leaving 21 bases between them. The CDR3 covers 15 residues. CDR3 in amino acids: CASSHEGVFPGGYTF. The CDR3 region has the DNA TGTGCCAGCAGCCACGAAGGTGTTTTCCCAGGTGGCTACACCTTC.

This clonotype was observed many times. The DNA of the CDR3 is TGTGCCAGCAGTCGACAGGGAAATAATTCACCCCTCCACTTT. Translating gives CASSRQGNNSPLHF. The chain recombines TRBV12-3 or TRBV12-4 with TRBJ1-6; 7 nucleotides match TRBD1. The CDR3 is 14 residues long. Trimming took 5 bases from V and 5 from J; bases not matched to a gene: 3.

V and J are TRBV27 and TRBJ1-6; weak D call: TRBD1 (6 bases). CDR1 and CDR2 (germline): MNHEY, SMNVEV (reference sequence). V was cut by 6 bases and J by 7 bases, with 19 bases left in between. This CDR3 has 16 amino acids. The CDR3 protein is CASRLMGASGNSPLHF. CDR3 DNA: TGTGCCAGCAGACTGATGGGGGCGTCGGGGAATTCACCCCTCCACTTT.

This clonotype was seen at least ten times. This rearrangement joins TRBV11-2 to TRBJ2-7, with D perhaps given as TRBD1 or TRBD2 (5 bases each). V was trimmed by 2 bases and J by 0 bases, leaving 14 bases between them. From germline, CDR1 is SGHAT and CDR2 FQNNGV. The CDR3 sequence is 16 residues long. The DNA of the CDR3 is TGTGCCAGCAGCTTATTCCCCCGGGGCGCCTCCTACGAGCAGTACTTC. This translates into CASSLFPRGASYEQYF. Drawing the rest from reference TRBV11-2 and TRBJ2-7, the complete variable domain is EAGVAQSPRYKIIEKRQSVAFWCNPISGHATLYWYQQILGQGPKLLIQFQNNGVVDDSQLPKDRFSAERLKGVDSTLKIQPAKLEDSAVYLCASSLFPRGASYEQYFGPGTRLTVT.